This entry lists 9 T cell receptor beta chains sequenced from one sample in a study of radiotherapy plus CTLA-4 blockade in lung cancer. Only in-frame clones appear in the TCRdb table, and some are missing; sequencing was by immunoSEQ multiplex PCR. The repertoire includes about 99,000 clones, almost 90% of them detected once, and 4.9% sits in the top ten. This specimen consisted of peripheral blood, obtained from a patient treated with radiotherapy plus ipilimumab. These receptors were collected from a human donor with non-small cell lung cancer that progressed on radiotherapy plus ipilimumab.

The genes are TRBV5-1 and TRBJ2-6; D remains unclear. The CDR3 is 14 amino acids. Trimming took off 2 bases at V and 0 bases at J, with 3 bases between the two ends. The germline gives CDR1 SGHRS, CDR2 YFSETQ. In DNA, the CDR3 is TGCGCCAGCAGCTTCTACTCTGGGGCCAACGTCCTGACTTTC. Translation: CASSFYSGANVLTF. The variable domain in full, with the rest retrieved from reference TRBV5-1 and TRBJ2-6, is KAGVTQTPRYLIKTRGQQVTLSCSPISGHRSVSWYQQTPGQGLQFLFEYFSETQRNKGNFPGRFSGRQFSNSRSEMNVSTLELGDSALYLCASSFYSGANVLTFGAGSRLTVL.

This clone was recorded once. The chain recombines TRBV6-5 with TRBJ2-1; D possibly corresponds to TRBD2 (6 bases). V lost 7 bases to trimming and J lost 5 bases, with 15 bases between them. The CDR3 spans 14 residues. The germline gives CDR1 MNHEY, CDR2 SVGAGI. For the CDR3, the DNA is TGTGCCAGCACCCGGCTAGCGCCAAACAATGAGCAGTTCTTC. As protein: CASTRLAPNNEQFF.

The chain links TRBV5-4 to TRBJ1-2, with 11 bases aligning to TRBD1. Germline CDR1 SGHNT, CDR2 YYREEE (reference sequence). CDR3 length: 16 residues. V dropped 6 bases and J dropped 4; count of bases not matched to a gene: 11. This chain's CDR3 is CASTRITGQGGYGYTF. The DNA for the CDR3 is TGTGCCAGCACCCGGATTACGGGACAGGGGGGCTATGGCTACACCTTC. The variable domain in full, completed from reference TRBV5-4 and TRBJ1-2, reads ETGVTQSPTHLIKTRGQQVTLRCSSQSGHNTVSWYQQALGQGPQFIFQYYREEENGRGNFPPRFSGLQFPNYSSELNVNALELDDSALYLCASTRITGQGGYGYTFGSGTRLTVV.

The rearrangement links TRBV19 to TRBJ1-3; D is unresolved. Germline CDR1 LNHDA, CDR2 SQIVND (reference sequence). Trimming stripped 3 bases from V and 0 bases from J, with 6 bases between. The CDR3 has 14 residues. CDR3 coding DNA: TGTGCCAGTAGTATGTCAAACTCTGGAAACACCATATATTTT. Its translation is CASSMSNSGNTIYF.

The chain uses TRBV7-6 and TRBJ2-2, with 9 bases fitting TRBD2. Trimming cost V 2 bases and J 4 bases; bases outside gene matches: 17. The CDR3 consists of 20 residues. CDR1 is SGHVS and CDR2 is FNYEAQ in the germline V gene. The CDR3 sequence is CASSLTIGGSGSFGTGELFF. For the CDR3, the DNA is TGTGCCAGCAGCTTAACGATTGGGGGTAGCGGGAGTTTCGGCACCGGGGAGCTGTTTTTT. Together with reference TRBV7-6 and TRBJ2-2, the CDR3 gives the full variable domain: GAGVSQSPRYKVTKRGQDVALRCDPISGHVSLYWYRQALGQGPEFLTYFNYEAQQDKSGLPNDRFSAERPEGSISTLTIQRTEQRDSAMYRCASSLTIGGSGSFGTGELFFGEGSRLTVL.

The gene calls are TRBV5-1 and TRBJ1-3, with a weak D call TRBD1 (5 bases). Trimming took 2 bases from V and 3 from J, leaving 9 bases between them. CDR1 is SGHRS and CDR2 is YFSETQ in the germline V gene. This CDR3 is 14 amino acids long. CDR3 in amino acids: CASSFGTVGNTIYF. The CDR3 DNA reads TGCGCCAGCAGCTTCGGGACTGTTGGAAACACCATATATTTT.

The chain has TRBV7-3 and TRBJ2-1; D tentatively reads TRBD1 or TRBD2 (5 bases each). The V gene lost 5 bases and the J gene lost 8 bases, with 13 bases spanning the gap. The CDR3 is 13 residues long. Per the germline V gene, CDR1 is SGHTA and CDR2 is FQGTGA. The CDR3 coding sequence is TGTGCCAGCAGCAGGGACGTAAGAGATGAGCAGTTCTTC. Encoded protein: CASSRDVRDEQFF.

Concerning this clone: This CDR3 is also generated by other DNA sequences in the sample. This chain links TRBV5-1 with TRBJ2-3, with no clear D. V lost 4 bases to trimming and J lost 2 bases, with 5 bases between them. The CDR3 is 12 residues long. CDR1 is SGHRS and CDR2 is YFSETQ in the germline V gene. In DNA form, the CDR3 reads TGCGCCAGCAGCCCCAACACAGATACGCAGTATTTT. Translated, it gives CASSPNTDTQYF.

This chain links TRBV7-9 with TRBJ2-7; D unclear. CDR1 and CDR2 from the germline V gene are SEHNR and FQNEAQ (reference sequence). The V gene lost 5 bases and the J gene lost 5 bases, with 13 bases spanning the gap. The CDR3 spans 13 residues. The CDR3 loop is CASSPRPADEQYF. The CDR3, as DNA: TGTGCCAGCAGCCCTCGGCCAGCTGACGAGCAGTACTTC.